These T cell receptor beta chains were read from a single sample in a study of T-cell memory formation after mild COVID-19. TCRdb ran MiXCR on the 5' RACE reads and lists one entry per CDR3 protein. The repertoire holds about 430,000 distinct CDR3 sequences, with roughly 18% as singletons. Sequencing used PBMCs or a T cell subset sorted from them (not recorded which). The receptor source for this set is a man between 18 and 29 years old who had mild COVID-19 (a few samples of this study predate the infection). Cell type and time point are not known. Both conserved end residues are part of each CDR3.

j_call v_call cdr3_aa
TRBJ1-1 TRBV16 CASSQLSTTEAFF
TRBJ2-1 TRBV27 CASSPGLAGGPRDNEQFF
TRBJ1-2 TRBV6-5 CASLGGLGYTF
TRBJ2-7 TRBV6-5 CAGSTLGGSSYEQYF
TRBJ1-6 TRBV7-2 CASSLGLDSPLHF
TRBJ2-3 TRBV4-2 CASSQKGGITDTQYF
TRBJ2-3 TRBV7-8 CASSSLVGRGTDTQYF
TRBJ1-6 TRBV9 CASSVQGANSPLHF
TRBJ2-1 TRBV12-3/TRBV12-4 CASNPGQGANEQFF
TRBJ1-1 TRBV3-1 CASSETAMNTEAFF
TRBJ2-5 TRBV7-2 CASSPGGRETQYF
TRBJ2-1 TRBV3-1 CASSPRLPYEQFF
TRBJ2-1 TRBV9 CASSVIAGGEQFF
TRBJ2-1 TRBV6-6 CASSQGPSSYNEQFF
TRBJ2-3 TRBV29-1 CSVTSTGDGTDTQYF
TRBJ1-5 TRBV21-1 CASSKLLLRGQGDNQPQHF
TRBJ2-7 TRBV11-2 CASTVAGGAYEQYF
TRBJ1-3 TRBV5-6 CASSFGTGSGNTIYF
TRBJ2-3 TRBV6-2/TRBV6-3 CASPPGTSGVSDTQYF
TRBJ2-3 TRBV6-5 CASSSRGRPSGGGTQYF
TRBJ2-5 TRBV20-1 CSALGGDSQETQYF
TRBJ1-1 TRBV7-2 CASSLGGQFPEAFF